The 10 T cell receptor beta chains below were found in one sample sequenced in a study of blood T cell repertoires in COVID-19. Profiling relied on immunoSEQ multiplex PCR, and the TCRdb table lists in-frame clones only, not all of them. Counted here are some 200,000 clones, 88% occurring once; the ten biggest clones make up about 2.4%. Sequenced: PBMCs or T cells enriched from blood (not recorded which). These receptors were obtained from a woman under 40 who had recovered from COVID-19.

CDR3 DNA sequence: TGTGCCAGCAGTTACACCGGGACAGGCTCTGGGGGCTACACCTTC. It codes for CASSYTGTGSGGYTF. The chain couples TRBV6-5 to TRBJ1-2; 8 bases align to TRBD1. The ends lost 2 bases at V and 8 bases at J; junction bases unmatched: 10. From germline, CDR1 is MNHEY and CDR2 SVGAGI. CDR3 length equals 15 residues.

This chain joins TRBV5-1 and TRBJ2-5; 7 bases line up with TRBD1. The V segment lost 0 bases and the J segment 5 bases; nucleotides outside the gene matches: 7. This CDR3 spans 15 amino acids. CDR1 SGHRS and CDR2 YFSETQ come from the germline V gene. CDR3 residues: CASSLAGRQGETQYF. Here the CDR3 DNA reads TGCGCCAGCAGCTTGGCCGGCCGACAGGGCGAGACCCAGTACTTC.

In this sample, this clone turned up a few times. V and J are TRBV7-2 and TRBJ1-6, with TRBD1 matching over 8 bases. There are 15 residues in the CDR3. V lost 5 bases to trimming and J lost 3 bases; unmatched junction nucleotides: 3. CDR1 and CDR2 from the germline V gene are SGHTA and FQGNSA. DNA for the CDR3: TGTGCCAGCAGCCCCGGGACAGGCTATAATTCACCCCTCCACTTT. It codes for CASSPGTGYNSPLHF.

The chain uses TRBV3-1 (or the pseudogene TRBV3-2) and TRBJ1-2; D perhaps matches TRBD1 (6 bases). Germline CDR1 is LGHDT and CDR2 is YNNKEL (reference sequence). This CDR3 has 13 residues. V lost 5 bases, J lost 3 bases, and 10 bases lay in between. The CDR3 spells CASSYRVHYGYTF. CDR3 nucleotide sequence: TGTGCCAGCAGCTACAGGGTGCACTATGGCTACACCTTC.

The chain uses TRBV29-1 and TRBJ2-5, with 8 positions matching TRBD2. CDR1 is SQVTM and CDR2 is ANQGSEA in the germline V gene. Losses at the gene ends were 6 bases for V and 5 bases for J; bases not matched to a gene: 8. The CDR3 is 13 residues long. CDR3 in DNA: TGCAGCGTCGCACGGACGGGGGGGGAGACCCAGTACTTC. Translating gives CSVARTGGETQYF.

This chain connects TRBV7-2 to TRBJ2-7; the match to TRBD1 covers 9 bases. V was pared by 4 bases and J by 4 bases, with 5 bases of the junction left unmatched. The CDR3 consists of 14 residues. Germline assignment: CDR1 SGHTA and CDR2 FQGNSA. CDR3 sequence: CASSSWTGEYEQYF. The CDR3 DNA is TGTGCCAGCAGCTCATGGACAGGGGAATACGAGCAGTACTTC.

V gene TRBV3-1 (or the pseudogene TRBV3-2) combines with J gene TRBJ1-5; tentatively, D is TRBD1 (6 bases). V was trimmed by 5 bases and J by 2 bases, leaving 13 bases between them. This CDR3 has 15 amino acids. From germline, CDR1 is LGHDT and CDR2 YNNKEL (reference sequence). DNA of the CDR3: TGTGCCAGCAGCAACAGGGTTTTGGGCAATCAGCCCCAGCATTTT. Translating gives CASSNRVLGNQPQHF.

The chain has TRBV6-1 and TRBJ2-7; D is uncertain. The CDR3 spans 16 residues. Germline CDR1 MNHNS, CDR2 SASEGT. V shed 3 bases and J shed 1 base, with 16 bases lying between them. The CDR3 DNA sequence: TGTGCCAGCAGTGATCCCCGGGTGGATTCGTCCTACGAGCAGTACTTC. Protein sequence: CASSDPRVDSSYEQYF.

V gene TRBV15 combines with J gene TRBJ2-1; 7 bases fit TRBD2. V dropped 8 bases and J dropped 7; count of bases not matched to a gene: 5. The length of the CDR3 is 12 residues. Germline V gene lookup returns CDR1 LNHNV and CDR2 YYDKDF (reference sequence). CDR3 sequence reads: CATGIGRNEQFF. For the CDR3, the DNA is TGTGCCACCGGGATCGGGAGGAATGAGCAGTTCTTC. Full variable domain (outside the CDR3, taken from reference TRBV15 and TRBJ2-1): DAMVIQNPRYQVTQFGKPVTLSCSQTLNHNVMYWYQQKSSQAPKLLFHYYDKDFNNEADTPDNFQSRRPNTSFCFLDIRSPGLGDTAMYLCATGIGRNEQFFGPGTRLTVL.

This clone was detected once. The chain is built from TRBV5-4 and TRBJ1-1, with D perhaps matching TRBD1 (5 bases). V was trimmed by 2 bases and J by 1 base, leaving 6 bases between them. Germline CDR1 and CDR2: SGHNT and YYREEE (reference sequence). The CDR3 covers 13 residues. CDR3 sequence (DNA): TGTGCCAGCAGCTTCGGACAGAACACTGAAGCTTTCTTT. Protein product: CASSFGQNTEAFF.